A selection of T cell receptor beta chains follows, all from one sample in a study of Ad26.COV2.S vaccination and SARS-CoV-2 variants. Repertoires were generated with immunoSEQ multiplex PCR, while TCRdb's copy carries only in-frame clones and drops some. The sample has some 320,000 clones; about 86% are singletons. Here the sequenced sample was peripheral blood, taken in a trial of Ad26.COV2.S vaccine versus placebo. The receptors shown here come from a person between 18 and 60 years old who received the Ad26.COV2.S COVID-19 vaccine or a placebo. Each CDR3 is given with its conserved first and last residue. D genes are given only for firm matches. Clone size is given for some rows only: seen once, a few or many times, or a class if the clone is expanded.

CASSYTTGFNTGELFF	TGTGCCAGCAGCTACACGACAGGTTTCAACACCGGGGAGCTGTTTTTT	TRBJ2-2	.	TRBV11-2	.	16
CASSLDRVSGGLGWFF	TGTGCCAGCAGCTTAGATCGGGTTAGCGGGGGACTCGGGTGGTTCTTC	TRBJ2-1	.	TRBV11-2	TRBD2	16
CASSIPTGELFF	TGTGCCAGTAGTATACCGACCGGGGAGCTGTTTTTT	TRBJ2-2	once	TRBV19	.	12
CASSAGTLNTEAFF	TGTGCCAGCAGCGCCGGGACACTGAACACTGAAGCTTTCTTT	TRBJ1-1	once	TRBV7-2	.	14
CASSDYSWGTPVSPTPVDTQYF	TGTGCCAGCAGTGACTATTCCTGGGGTACGCCCGTATCTCCCACGCCCGTAGATACGCAGTATTTT	TRBJ2-3	.	TRBV2	.	22
CAISEHFGSSGNTIYF	TGTGCCATCAGTGAGCACTTCGGGAGCTCTGGAAACACCATATATTTT	TRBJ1-3	.	TRBV10-3	.	16
CASSSRLANTGELFF	TGTGCCAGCAGCTCCCGTTTAGCGAACACCGGGGAGCTGTTTTTT	TRBJ2-2	.	TRBV7-2	.	15
CASSSTSLPVTGELFF	TGTGCCAGCAGCTCCACGAGCCTACCAGTCACCGGGGAGCTGTTTTTT	TRBJ2-2	few	TRBV6-2/TRBV6-3	.	16
CASSFRNTIYF	TGTGCCAGCAGTTTTAGAAACACCATATATTTT	TRBJ1-3	.	TRBV12-3/TRBV12-4	.	11
CASSLVPAVETQYF	TGTGCCAGCAGCTTGGTTCCAGCGGTGGAGACCCAGTACTTC	TRBJ2-5	.	TRBV5-6	.	14
CASSFNHQRFGAQYF	TGTGCCAGCAGCTTTAACCACCAAAGGTTCGGGGCCCAGTACTTC	TRBJ2-5	.	TRBV11-2	.	15
CASSLGITTNYGYTF	TGTGCCAGCAGCTTAGGAATAACCACTAACTATGGCTACACCTTC	TRBJ1-2	.	TRBV7-2	.	15
CASSYEGARNQPQHF	TGTGCCAGCAGTTACGAGGGGGCGCGGAATCAGCCCCAGCATTTT	TRBJ1-5	.	TRBV6-2/TRBV6-3	TRBD1	15
CASSWEVGAAYEQYF	TGCGCCAGCAGCTGGGAGGTTGGGGCGGCCTACGAGCAGTACTTC	TRBJ2-7	.	TRBV5-1	.	15
CASSLPTITSPLHF	TGTGCCAGCAGCCTCCCGACCATCACTTCACCCCTCCACTTT	TRBJ1-6	once	TRBV7-9	.	14
CASSGRDGSAYNSPLHF	TGTGCCAGCAGCGGCCGGGACGGTAGCGCCTATAATTCACCCCTCCACTTT	TRBJ1-6	few	TRBV9	.	17
CASSKKVGEENTEAFF	TGTGCCAGCAGCAAAAAGGTAGGCGAGGAGAACACTGAAGCTTTCTTT	TRBJ1-1	.	TRBV21-1	.	16
CASSSGLKETQYF	TGTGCCAGCAGCTCTGGACTGAAAGAGACCCAGTACTTC	TRBJ2-5	.	TRBV3-1/TRBV3-2	.	13
CASSAHFSGGAVGELFF	TGTGCCAGCAGCGCCCACTTTAGCGGGGGGGCCGTCGGGGAGCTGTTTTTT	TRBJ2-2	.	TRBV9	TRBD2	17
CATSRDGRAREQYF	TGTGCCACCAGCAGAGATGGGCGGGCACGGGAGCAGTACTTC	TRBJ2-7	.	TRBV15	.	14
CASSRTVNTEAFF	TGTGCCAGCAGCAGGACAGTGAACACTGAAGCTTTCTTT	TRBJ1-1	.	TRBV4-2	.	13
CATNTLWGQGSRGHYEQYF	TGTGCCACCAATACACTCTGGGGGCAGGGGTCTCGGGGGCACTACGAGCAGTACTTC	TRBJ2-7	.	TRBV28	.	19
CASSLSGGKNTEAFF	TGTGCCAGCAGTTTATCAGGGGGCAAGAACACTGAAGCTTTCTTT	TRBJ1-1	.	TRBV27	TRBD1	15
CASSMDKTNYGYTF	TGTGCCAGTAGTATGGACAAGACTAACTATGGCTACACCTTC	TRBJ1-2	.	TRBV19	.	14
CARLDGKIMNTEAFF	TGTGCCAGACTGGACGGAAAGATAATGAACACTGAAGCTTTCTTT	TRBJ1-1	.	TRBV2	.	15
CASSGGGGTVEGAKNIQYF	TGTGCCAGCAGCGGCGGGGGAGGGACAGTCGAGGGGGCCAAAAACATTCAGTACTTC	TRBJ2-4	.	TRBV9	.	19
CASGLDRGAYNEQFF	TGTGCCAGCGGGCTCGACAGGGGAGCCTACAATGAGCAGTTCTTC	TRBJ2-1	.	TRBV5-4	TRBD1	15
CATSRDRLANEQFF	TGTGCCACCAGCAGAGATCGTCTAGCGAATGAGCAGTTCTTC	TRBJ2-1	few	TRBV15	.	14
CASYTGTENYNEQFF	TGTGCCAGCTATACCGGGACAGAGAATTACAATGAGCAGTTCTTC	TRBJ2-1	.	TRBV2	TRBD1	15
CATLTRTGQETQYF	TGTGCCACCCTAACCAGGACAGGACAAGAGACCCAGTACTTC	TRBJ2-5	.	TRBV6-6	TRBD1	14
CASTGGGFVADTQYF	TGTGCCAGCACCGGCGGGGGGTTTGTCGCAGATACGCAGTATTTT	TRBJ2-3	few	TRBV9	TRBD2	15
CASSLGEAGELFF	TGTGCCAGCAGTCTCGGGGAGGCCGGGGAGCTGTTTTTT	TRBJ2-2	many	TRBV6-4	.	13
CAISEFGKGTGSYNEQFF	TGTGCCATCAGTGAATTTGGAAAAGGGACAGGGTCCTACAATGAGCAGTTCTTC	TRBJ2-1	once	TRBV10-3	TRBD1	18
CAWGRESQFF	TGTGCCTGGGGCAGGGAATCCCAGTTCTTC	TRBJ2-1	.	TRBV30	.	10
CASSSSGWFTDTQYF	TGTGCCAGCAGCTCTAGCGGCTGGTTCACAGATACGCAGTATTTT	TRBJ2-3	.	TRBV7-2	TRBD2	15
CATSRGGGRTTEAFF	TGTGCCACCAGCCGAGGGGGCGGGAGAACCACTGAAGCTTTCTTT	TRBJ1-1	.	TRBV15	TRBD1	15
CASSPFLGDRQPQHF	TGCGCCAGCAGCCCCTTCTTGGGTGACAGGCAGCCCCAGCATTTT	TRBJ1-5	.	TRBV4-1	.	15
CATSDSNGTQYF	TGTGCCACCAGTGATTCTAACGGGACCCAGTACTTC	TRBJ2-5	.	TRBV24-1	.	12
CASSLFSRQGAEQYF	TGTGCCAGCAGTTTATTTTCAAGACAGGGGGCTGAGCAGTACTTC	TRBJ2-7	once	TRBV27	TRBD1	15
CASSQEEQTYNEQFF	TGTGCCAGCAGCCAAGAAGAGCAGACATACAATGAGCAGTTCTTC	TRBJ2-1	.	TRBV3-1/TRBV3-2	.	15
CASSYSRTSDYEQYF	TGTGCCAGCAGTTACTCTAGGACTAGCGACTACGAGCAGTACTTC	TRBJ2-7	.	TRBV6-2/TRBV6-3	TRBD2	15
CASSYSLGQGKNEQYF	TGTGCCAGCAGTTACTCCCTAGGGCAGGGTAAAAACGAGCAGTACTTC	TRBJ2-7	.	TRBV6-5	.	16
CASSPPRQGAHTEAFF	TGTGCCAGCTCACCACCCCGACAGGGGGCGCACACTGAAGCTTTCTTT	TRBJ1-1	few	TRBV18	TRBD1	16
CAWSPQDGQPQHF	TGTGCCTGGAGTCCCCAGGATGGGCAGCCCCAGCATTTT	TRBJ1-5	.	TRBV30	.	13
CASSPGTNNSPLHF	TGTGCCAGCAGCCCCGGGACAAACAATTCACCCCTCCACTTT	TRBJ1-6	.	TRBV28	.	14
CASSSSGTIYNEQFF	TGTGCCAGCAGCTCCTCCGGGACTATCTACAATGAGCAGTTCTTC	TRBJ2-1	.	TRBV5-4	TRBD2	15
CAISELGLNQPQHF	TGTGCCATCAGTGAGTTAGGGTTGAATCAGCCCCAGCATTTT	TRBJ1-5	.	TRBV10-3	.	14
CASRTTSGGETQYF	TGTGCCAGCAGGACGACTAGCGGGGGGGAGACCCAGTACTTC	TRBJ2-5	.	TRBV3-1/TRBV3-2	TRBD2	14
CAWSVGGLQETQYF	TGTGCCTGGAGTGTCGGGGGCCTCCAAGAGACCCAGTACTTC	TRBJ2-5	.	TRBV30	.	14
CAWSEGNADTQYF	TGTGCCTGGAGTGAGGGAAACGCAGATACGCAGTATTTT	TRBJ2-3	.	TRBV30	.	13
CASRPRVYSDEQYF	TGTGCCAGCAGACCCAGGGTATATAGCGACGAGCAGTACTTC	TRBJ2-7	once	TRBV27	.	14
CASSLQSGPNEKLFF	TGTGCCAGCTCACTCCAGTCAGGGCCTAATGAAAAACTGTTTTTT	TRBJ1-4	.	TRBV18	.	15
CASSWGVSTEAFF	TGTGCCAGTAGCTGGGGGGTGTCCACTGAAGCTTTCTTT	TRBJ1-1	.	TRBV19	.	13
CASRTRSGNYYGYTF	TGTGCCAGTAGGACGCGTTCAGGGAATTACTATGGCTACACCTTC	TRBJ1-2	.	TRBV19	.	15
CASSEGLTGSYGYTF	TGTGCCAGCAGTGAAGGGCTAACAGGGTCATATGGCTACACCTTC	TRBJ1-2	.	TRBV6-1	.	15